The sequence of this T cell receptor (beta chain) was determined in a study of blood T cell repertoires in COVID-19. Trimming pared 3 bases from V and 5 bases from J, leaving 11 bases between. Per the germline V gene, CDR1 is MNHEY and CDR2 is SMNVEV (reference sequence). The CDR3 covers 13 residues. The cohort comprised adults aged roughly 18 to 95 years residing in under 25 US areas. Participants had their cohort set by participant-reported clinical history. The protocol was immunoSEQ multiplex PCR, while the TCRdb copy is restricted to in-frame clones and leaves out a portion. The sample lists under 500,000 clones; nearly 90% were seen once.

This chain links TRBV27 with TRBJ2-7, with D perhaps TRBD2 (6 bases). The sequenced sample consisted of PBMCs or T cells enriched from blood (not recorded which). The receptor comes from a woman younger than 30 with acute COVID-19. In DNA, the CDR3 is TGTGCCAGCAGTTTGGGGACTTCGGACGAGCAGTACTTC. This codes for CASSLGTSDEQYF.